This TCR beta chain was observed in a study of cytomegalovirus exposure and HLA in healthy donors (dated by TCRdb to about 2017). Some background on the complete study: A later analysis indicated that the roughly 130 validation repertoires were generated on the platform also employed for the approximately 690 repertoires of the first cohort. The study combined high-throughput TCR immunosequencing, statistical association of individual TCRs with disease status, and machine learning to predict cytomegalovirus infection status. The aim of the study was to test whether cataloging public T cell receptors could identify signatures of past pathogen exposure. Along with the approximately 700-subject first cohort, a separate validation cohort of over a hundred different subjects was used.

Sequences MDHEN (CDR1) and SYDVKM (CDR2) are obtained from the germline V gene. The CDR3 goes from the cysteine to the phenylalanine over 16 residues. Kept here is only the CDR3 DNA, which spans 48 bases and is read in frame from base 1. Trimming takes 2 bases from V and 4 bases from J, and the germline ends sit 15 bases apart. The full study reports these points: While some public TCRs were present in many individuals, most TCR sequences turned up only very rarely across donors. A total of fewer than 200 TCR beta chains were listed by the study as associated with cytomegalovirus. In a later analysis, TCRs clustered in the first cohort were found to also tend to co-occur in the approximately 120 validation repertoires, with 90% to 95% of cluster scores above 0. In vitro tests confirmed that a few of the cytomegalovirus-associated TCR beta chains recognize cytomegalovirus antigens. A later analysis lacked HLA typing for the validation cohort, so it scored co-occurrence in that cohort across all 120 or so repertoires. It was suggested by the authors that the approach could potentially be generalized to other disease states and immunological phenotypes. Cytomegalovirus status was reported to be diagnosed by the classifier with high specificity and sensitivity in both the original and validation cohorts.

Comment on this clone: Its specific antigen is unknown. No quality values exist for individual bases; no much larger clone is one base distant.

Donors formed part of the validation cohort, which comprised over a hundred subjects and was distinct from the first cohort of under 750 subjects. The library was produced with the immunoSEQ multiplex PCR assay. On the study's bioinformatics: To diagnose cytomegalovirus status from the catalog of TCR beta chain sequences, a statistical classification framework was built. Not all clones reach the TCRdb copy of this immuneACCESS table, which keeps in-frame sequences only. Checked studies attribute under half of the gap to unresolved V genes and leave the rest unexplained. V and J calls and clone size come straight from that table; D and trimming were deduced from the DNA. Here the sample has more than 120,000 clones; roughly 86% occur a single time. The leading ten clones occupy less than 5.5% of the sample.

The sequence was obtained from a man aged 18 to 30 in good health and CMV-seropositive. The chain links TRBV28 with TRBJ1-3; the D gene cannot be named for sure. The sequenced sample consisted of PBMCs. The CDR3 reads CASSLILRPRGNTIYF. The nucleotide sequence is TGTGCCAGCAGTTTAATTCTCAGGCCCAGGGGAAACACCATATATTTT.